One and the same sample provided the 26 T cell receptor beta chains below, sequenced in a study of blood T cell repertoires in COVID-19. Repertoires were generated with immunoSEQ multiplex PCR, while TCRdb's copy carries only in-frame clones and drops some. The table lists some 190,000 clones, about 88% of them singletons, with approximately 5.6% in the top ten. The specimen sequenced was peripheral blood. These TCRs come from a woman aged 40-49 years who had recovered from COVID-19.

The J gene is TRBJ2-5, the V gene TRBV27; possibly TRBD2 for D (6 bases). The ends were cut back, 5 bases at V and 2 bases at J, with 18 bases in the middle. The CDR3 length is 16 residues. Germline CDR1 MNHEY, CDR2 SMNVEV (reference sequence). The CDR3 nucleotides are TGTGCCAGCAGTGCTGGGACTGGTTACGGGCAAGAGACCCAGTACTTC. This codes for CASSAGTGYGQETQYF.

J is TRBJ1-1 and V is TRBV19; D unresolved. The V end lost 3 bases, the J end lost 12 bases, and 14 bases lay between the germline ends. This CDR3 has 12 residues. From germline, CDR1 is LNHDA and CDR2 SQIVND (reference sequence). CDR3 protein: CASSIVFGITFF. The CDR3 DNA reads as TGTGCCAGTAGTATCGTGTTCGGGATTACTTTCTTT.

The chain links TRBV28 to TRBJ2-2; 8 bases agree with TRBD2. The CDR3 spans 19 residues. From germline, CDR1 is MDHEN and CDR2 SYDVKM. The junction had 15 bases not matched to a gene; V was cut back by 4 bases and J by 2 bases. The CDR3 DNA sequence: TGTGCCAGCAGTTCGCCCACCCATGTGGCGGGAGGCAACACCGGGGAGCTGTTTTTT. Its translation is CASSSPTHVAGGNTGELFF.

CDR3 region: CSVERPGRGRFF. The DNA of the CDR3 is TGCAGCGTTGAACGGCCTGGCAGGGGGCGGTTTTTT. The genes are TRBV29-1 and TRBJ2-2, with TRBD1 matching over 8 bases. Germline V gene lookup returns CDR1 SQVTM and CDR2 ANQGSEA. The J segment lost 16 bases and the V segment lost 2 bases, leaving 9 bases of the junction unmatched. The CDR3 consists of 12 residues.

The chain combines TRBV3-1 (or the pseudogene TRBV3-2) with TRBJ2-1; 14 nucleotides line up with TRBD2. After removal of 4 bases from V and 13 bases from J, the junction contained 6 bases not matched to a gene. Germline V gene data show CDR1 as LGHDT and CDR2 as YNNKEL (reference sequence). The CDR3 runs to 14 residues. In DNA, the CDR3 is TGTGCCAGCAGCCCCCGACTAGCGGGAGGGAACCAGTTCTTC. Its translation is CASSPRLAGGNQFF.

This clone was seen once. This chain uses TRBV6-6 with TRBJ2-1; 7 bases fit TRBD2. Germline CDR1 reads MNHNY; CDR2 reads SVGAGI (reference sequence). CDR3 length equals 13 residues. The V segment lost 6 bases and the J segment 5 bases; nucleotides outside the gene matches: 4. DNA of the CDR3: TGTGCCAGCAGCCCGGGGGGAGACAATGAGCAGTTCTTC. Encoded protein: CASSPGGDNEQFF.

This chain uses TRBV2 with TRBJ2-1, with 14 bases that match TRBD2. The CDR3 is 19 amino acids. Germline V gene lookup returns CDR1 SNHLY and CDR2 FYNNEI. V shed 6 bases and J 1 base; nucleotides not matched to a gene: 11. This chain's CDR3 is CASSLWGTSGSVSYNEQFF. DNA of the CDR3: TGTGCCAGCAGCCTCTGGGGGACTAGCGGGAGTGTATCCTACAATGAGCAGTTCTTC.

The genes are TRBV28 and TRBJ2-7, with 7 bases fitting TRBD1. CDR1 and CDR2 from the germline V gene are MDHEN and SYDVKM. CDR3 length equals 15 residues. V shed 4 bases, J shed 1 base, and the junction held 7 bases outside the gene matches. The CDR3 DNA reads TGTGCCAGCAGTTCTATAGACAGGGAATCCTACGAGCAGTACTTC. This codes for CASSSIDRESYEQYF.

The V and J genes are TRBV6-2 or TRBV6-3 and TRBJ1-5; unclear D gene. Between the trimmed V and J ends, which lost 6 bases and 0 bases, there was a span of 15 bases. This CDR3 has 16 residues. In germline, CDR1 is MNHEY, CDR2 SVGEGT. The CDR3 reads CASSHGSFISNQPQHF. The CDR3 DNA reads TGTGCCAGCAGCCACGGGAGTTTTATTAGCAATCAGCCCCAGCATTTT.

The chain uses TRBV5-4 and TRBJ2-3; unclear D gene. Germline CDR1 and CDR2: SGHNT and YYREEE (reference sequence). The CDR3 runs to 16 residues. The V gene lost 0 bases and the J gene lost 4 bases, with 15 bases spanning the gap. DNA of the CDR3: TGTGCCAGCAGCTTGGATCAGCGCACTCGGGCAGATACGCAGTATTTT. Amino acids: CASSLDQRTRADTQYF.

The chain recombines TRBV7-3 with TRBJ2-2, with TRBD1 matching over 9 bases. CDR3 length: 15 amino acids. V dropped 5 bases and J dropped 4; count of bases not matched to a gene: 5. The V gene's germline CDR1 is SGHTA and CDR2 FQGTGA. The CDR3 DNA reads as TGTGCCAGCAGCCAACAGGGGGCGGTCACCGGGGAGCTGTTTTTT. Translating gives CASSQQGAVTGELFF.

The chain has TRBV7-2 and TRBJ1-1, with D uncertain. V was clipped by 5 bases and J by 2 bases, with 9 bases between them. Germline values: CDR1 SGHTA, CDR2 FQGNSA. The CDR3 loop spans 13 amino acids. The CDR3: CASSIDTNTEAFF. CDR3 DNA sequence: TGTGCCAGCAGCATTGACACCAACACTGAAGCTTTCTTT.

The J gene is TRBJ2-7, the V gene TRBV27; 8 bases are shared with TRBD1. The CDR3 length is 15 residues. From germline, CDR1 is MNHEY and CDR2 SMNVEV (reference sequence). V shed 5 bases, J shed 2 bases, and the junction held 8 bases outside the gene matches. The CDR3 loop reads CASSTGTGRTYEQYF. In DNA form, the CDR3 reads TGTGCCAGCAGTACAGGGACAGGAAGAACCTACGAGCAGTACTTC.

The chain links TRBV19 to TRBJ1-2; D possibly corresponds to TRBD1 (5 bases). The V end was cut by 5 bases, the J end by 4 bases, with 14 bases between. Germline V gene sequence: CDR1 LNHDA, CDR2 SQIVND (reference sequence). The CDR3 runs 14 residues. CDR3: CASSLGGTIYGYTF. The CDR3 DNA follows: TGTGCCAGTAGTTTGGGGGGAACGATCTATGGCTACACCTTC.

The CDR3 loop is CASSLGQVGDQPQHF. Here the CDR3 DNA reads TGCGCCAGCAGCTTGGGTCAGGTGGGAGATCAGCCCCAGCATTTT. The chain links TRBV5-1 to TRBJ1-5; no definite D call. Trimming left V 0 bases short and J 5 bases short, with 12 bases between. In germline, CDR1 is SGHRS, CDR2 YFSETQ. This CDR3 spans 15 amino acids.

CDR3 DNA sequence: TGTGCCAGCAGCGTCCTTCCAGGGTACAAGGCCCTCCACTTT. Its protein is CASSVLPGYKALHF. This rearrangement joins TRBV28 to TRBJ1-6; the D gene is possibly TRBD1 (5 bases). CDR3 length: 14 residues. Germline CDR1 and CDR2: MDHEN and SYDVKM. Trimming removed 6 bases from V and 14 bases from J, with 20 bases in between.

As DNA, the CDR3 is TGTGCCAGCAGTTTAGGGACAGGGGGTTTGGGCTCTGGAAACACCATATATTTT. The encoded protein is CASSLGTGGLGSGNTIYF. V gene TRBV28 combines with J gene TRBJ1-3, with 11 bases aligning to TRBD1. Trimming at V came to 2 bases and at J to 0 bases, leaving 6 bases not matched to a gene. The CDR3 is 18 residues long. CDR1 and CDR2 from the germline V gene are MDHEN and SYDVKM.

The chain combines TRBV28 with TRBJ1-2, with D possibly TRBD1 on 5 matching bases. The CDR3 contains 16 residues. Germline CDR1 and CDR2: MDHEN and SYDVKM. V lost 1 base, J lost 3 bases, and 15 bases lay in between. The CDR3 spells CASSLSGGGMDYGYTF. For the CDR3, the DNA is TGTGCCAGCAGTTTATCTGGGGGAGGGATGGACTATGGCTACACCTTC.

This chain connects TRBV28 to TRBJ2-1; 8 positions match TRBD1. CDR3 length: 14 amino acids. V lost 6 bases to trimming and J lost 8 bases; unmatched junction nucleotides: 9. The germline gives CDR1 MDHEN, CDR2 SYDVKM. CDR3 nucleotide sequence: TGTGCCAGCAGACTCACAGGGGGTGTCGATGAGCAGTTCTTC. This gives the protein CASRLTGGVDEQFF.

The genes are TRBV5-5 and TRBJ1-3, with TRBD1 identical over 7 bases. Germline values: CDR1 SGHKS, CDR2 YYEKEE (reference sequence). This CDR3 region has 14 residues. J gave up 7 bases and V 0 bases, and 4 bases lay outside the gene matches. The CDR3 region has the DNA TGTGCCAGCAGCTTGGAGGGACAGAGCAACACCATATATTTT. This encodes CASSLEGQSNTIYF.

The rearrangement uses TRBV10-3 and TRBJ2-3; TRBD1 matches 9 bases. The J segment lost 0 bases and the V segment lost 6 bases, leaving 4 bases of the junction unmatched. Germline V gives CDR1 ENHRY, CDR2 SYGVKD. The CDR3 is 15 residues long. DNA for the CDR3: TGTGCCATCAGGCAACAGGGGGCCAGCACAGATACGCAGTATTTT. It codes for CAIRQQGASTDTQYF.

The chain carries TRBV6-5 and TRBJ2-1; weak D call: TRBD1 (5 bases). The V end was cut by 4 bases, the J end by 2 bases, with 9 bases between. This CDR3 is 14 amino acids long. The germline V gene encodes CDR1 MNHEY and CDR2 SVGAGI. The CDR3 DNA sequence: TGTGCCAGCAGTTCGACAGAGACCTACAATGAGCAGTTCTTC. The encoded protein is CASSSTETYNEQFF.

This clone appeared once. The chain has TRBV14 and TRBJ1-2, with unresolved D. Trimming left V 0 bases short and J 6 bases short, with 11 bases between. This CDR3 is 14 amino acids long. Germline lookup yields CDR1 SGHDN and CDR2 FVKESK. The CDR3 spells CASSQDPGSNGYTF. The CDR3 DNA follows: TGTGCCAGCAGCCAAGATCCGGGTAGTAATGGCTACACCTTC.

The chain couples TRBV11-2 to TRBJ1-1, with D possibly being TRBD1 (5 bases). CDR3 size: 13 residues. Germline-derived CDR1 and CDR2 are SGHAT and FQNNGV. Trimming cost V 5 bases and J 11 bases, with 18 bases left between them. The CDR3 loop is CASSPGWSPGAFF. CDR3 bases: TGTGCCAGCAGCCCGGGTTGGAGCCCAGGGGCTTTCTTT.

The V gene is TRBV7-8, the J gene TRBJ2-1, with D unclear. The CDR3 loop spans 14 amino acids. The germline CDR1 and CDR2 sequences are SGHVS and FQNEAQ. The V end lost 0 bases, the J end lost 6 bases, and 9 bases lay between the germline ends. The CDR3 loop is CASSLAFSGNEQFF. The CDR3 nucleotides read TGTGCCAGCAGCTTAGCCTTCTCCGGCAATGAGCAGTTCTTC.

The CDR3 nucleotides read TGTGCCAGTAGTATTTCCCGTTTATACGAGCAGTACTTC. Its protein is CASSISRLYEQYF. V is TRBV19 and J is TRBJ2-7; D not certain. V lost 3 bases and J 4 bases, leaving 10 bases between the germline ends. This CDR3 spans 13 amino acids. Germline V gene sequence: CDR1 LNHDA, CDR2 SQIVND (reference sequence).